Shown below are 26 T cell receptor beta chains from a single sample sequenced in a study of OX40 agonist ivuxolimab in advanced cancers. TCRdb keeps only in-frame clones here, not all; method: immunoSEQ multiplex PCR. The table has 90,000 to 100,000 clones, about 88% seen once. The sample in question was CD4+ or CD8+ T cells sorted from blood, obtained in a trial of the OX40 agonist ivuxolimab. All receptors derive from an adult with an advanced solid tumor such as melanoma, head and neck, liver or kidney cancer.

The genes are TRBV4-1 and TRBJ1-1, with D uncertain. The length of the CDR3 is 17 residues. Looked up from germline, CDR1 is MGHRA and CDR2 is YSYEKL. The V end was cut by 2 bases, the J end by 1 base, with 17 bases between. The CDR3 sequence: CASSQKVDPIWNTEAFF. The CDR3 DNA sequence: TGCGCCAGCAGCCAAAAGGTCGATCCTATATGGAACACTGAAGCTTTCTTT.

V is TRBV7-2 and J is TRBJ2-2; D is undetermined. Germline V gene data show CDR1 as SGHTA and CDR2 as FQGNSA. The ends were cut back, 7 bases at V and 9 bases at J, with 9 bases in the middle. This CDR3 comprises 11 residues. CDR3 in amino acids: CASTPGRELFF. The DNA for the CDR3 is TGTGCCAGCACCCCGGGCCGGGAGCTGTTTTTT.

V usage is TRBV2 and J usage is TRBJ2-3, with D hard to call. Germline CDR1 SNHLY, CDR2 FYNNEI. The CDR3 covers 11 residues. Trimming left V 6 bases short and J 2 bases short, with 3 bases between. The CDR3 spells CASRATDTQYF. CDR3 coding DNA: TGTGCCAGCAGGGCCACAGATACGCAGTATTTT. Complete variable domain (other parts from reference TRBV2 and TRBJ2-3): EPEVTQTPSHQVTQMGQEVILRCVPISNHLYFYWYRQILGQKVEFLVSFYNNEISEKSEIFDDQFSVERPDGSNFTLKIRSTKLEDSAMYFCASRATDTQYFGPGTRLTVL.

The CDR3 region is CASSEDMGGNTEAFF. The CDR3 DNA is TGTGCCAGCAGTGAAGACATGGGGGGGAACACTGAAGCTTTCTTT. This chain links TRBV6-4 with TRBJ1-1, with D tentatively TRBD1 (5 bases). V was pared by 3 bases and J by 1 base, with 12 bases between. Germline V gene lookup returns CDR1 MRHNA and CDR2 SNTAGT. This CDR3 has 15 residues.

The CDR3 DNA sequence: TGTGCCCCGGAGGGCCTAAGGAGCTCCTACGAGCAGTACGTC. Translated: CAPEGLRSSYEQYV. The chain is built from TRBV27 and TRBJ2-7; D is perhaps TRBD2 (6 bases). Germline loops: CDR1 MNHEY, CDR2 SMNVEV (reference sequence). Trimming cost V 11 bases and J 0 bases, with 17 bases left between them. The CDR3 contains 14 residues.

This clone was counted a single time. This chain connects TRBV7-5 to TRBJ2-7; TRBD2, the table's D call, lacks a check against the DNA. TRBV7-5 is flagged as a pseudogene. CDR3 length: 12 residues. The CDR3 region has the DNA TGTGCCAGAACCCCGTCGTGCGGGAGCCTGTACGTC. Its protein is CARTPSCGSLYV.

This clone was recorded only once. The chain couples TRBV11-2 to TRBJ2-1; D could derive from TRBD1 or TRBD2 (5 bases each). The CDR3 totals 13 residues. Germline CDR1 reads SGHAT; CDR2 reads FQNNGV. V was trimmed by 4 bases and J by 6 bases, leaving 10 bases between them. The CDR3 bases are TGTGCCAGCAGCTCGGGACCCGCCAATGAGCAGTTCTTC. Protein: CASSSGPANEQFF.

The V call is TRBV19, the J call TRBJ1-1, with 9 bases lining up with TRBD1. The CDR3 is 15 residues long. With 5 bases clipped from V and 4 bases from J, the junction kept 8 bases outside the gene matches. The germline CDR1 and CDR2 sequences are LNHDA and SQIVND (reference sequence). In DNA, the CDR3 is TGTGCCAGTAGTTCCTATGGGACAGGGCGCACTGAAGCTTTCTTT. This codes for CASSSYGTGRTEAFF.

The V call is TRBV5-6, the J call TRBJ2-5, with 9 bases matching TRBD1. V trimming: 4 bases; J trimming: 4 bases; junction bases outside the gene matches: 5. The CDR3 loop spans 14 amino acids. Germline CDR1 is SGHDT and CDR2 is YYEEEE. The CDR3 region has the DNA TGTGCCAGCAGCCGCAACAGGGGGCGAGAGACCCAGTACTTC. Amino acids: CASSRNRGRETQYF.

The chain joins TRBV5-1 to TRBJ2-3; 8 nucleotides agree with TRBD1. With 4 bases clipped from V and 5 bases from J, the junction kept 6 bases outside the gene matches. Germline loops: CDR1 SGHRS, CDR2 YFSETQ. CDR3 length: 14 residues. CDR3 nucleotides: TGCGCCAGCAGCCCGGGACAGGAGGTAGATACGCAGTATTTT. This sequence encodes CASSPGQEVDTQYF.

The chain carries TRBV5-1 and TRBJ2-1, with TRBD2 as a possible D gene (6 bases). The germline gives CDR1 SGHRS, CDR2 YFSETQ. Trimming pared 0 bases from V and 6 bases from J, leaving 10 bases between. The CDR3 is made up of 14 amino acids. CDR3 nucleotides: TGCGCCAGCAGCTTGGCGGGAGAGGGCAATGAGCAGTTCTTC. As protein: CASSLAGEGNEQFF.

This clone was seen just once. The genes are TRBV27 and TRBJ2-1, with D perhaps TRBD1 (6 bases). The CDR3 extends over 15 amino acids. Germline CDR1 is MNHEY and CDR2 is SMNVEV (reference sequence). The ends were cut back, 5 bases at V and 8 bases at J, with 19 bases in the middle. The CDR3 DNA follows: TGTGCCAGCAGTGCACGGACAGCCGGATCCGATGAGCAGTTCTTC. Protein: CASSARTAGSDEQFF.

This chain links TRBV2 with TRBJ2-1; 8 bases map to TRBD2. Looked up from germline, CDR1 is SNHLY and CDR2 is FYNNEI. The V segment lost 4 bases and the J segment 6 bases; nucleotides outside the gene matches: 5. CDR3 length equals 14 residues. DNA of the CDR3: TGTGCCAGCAGTGGTACGGGAGGGGGCAATGAGCAGTTCTTC. Translation: CASSGTGGGNEQFF.

The chain uses TRBV20-1 and TRBJ1-2, with D hard to call. CDR1 and CDR2 (germline): DFQATT, SNEGSKA (reference sequence). The CDR3 has 11 amino acids. The V end was cut by 3 bases, the J end by 6 bases, with 8 bases between. CDR3 sequence (DNA): TGCAGTGCTAGTCGGTGGGATGGCTACACCTTC. This sequence encodes CSASRWDGYTF.

CDR3 amino acids: CASSVAPQGEKLFF. CDR3 sequence (DNA): TGTGCCAGCAGCGTCGCCCCCCAAGGGGAAAAACTGTTTTTT. This sequence joins TRBV9 and TRBJ1-4, with D unclear. Germline values: CDR1 SGDLS, CDR2 YYNGEE. V lost 2 bases, J lost 8 bases, and 13 bases lay in between. CDR3 length equals 14 residues.

The rearrangement uses TRBV4-2 and TRBJ1-4; possibly TRBD1 for D (5 bases). CDR1 and CDR2 from the germline V gene are LGHNA and YNFKEQ. There are 13 residues in the CDR3. V lost 3 bases and J lost 10, with 12 bases in between. The CDR3 region has the DNA TGTGCCAGCAGCCAGGCGGTGAGGGGAAAACTGTTTTTT. Its protein product is CASSQAVRGKLFF.

This sequence joins TRBV7-9 and TRBJ2-2; tentatively, D is TRBD2 (5 bases). The germline gives CDR1 SEHNR, CDR2 FQNEAQ (reference sequence). The CDR3 runs to 17 residues. V lost 4 bases and J 0 bases, leaving 15 bases between the germline ends. Here the CDR3 reads CASSSAGLSTNTGELFF. CDR3 in DNA: TGTGCCAGCAGCTCAGCAGGACTTTCCACGAACACCGGGGAGCTGTTTTTT.

The chain links TRBV7-9 to TRBJ2-7; no reliable D call. The CDR3 consists of 14 residues. Germline loops: CDR1 SEHNR, CDR2 FQNEAQ (reference sequence). Trimming removed 5 bases from V and 2 bases from J, with 13 bases in between. CDR3 nucleotides: TGTGCCAGCAGCCAGTTCGCCGTCCCCTACGAGCAGTACGTC. Its translation is CASSQFAVPYEQYV.

A few counts support this clone. The chain employs TRBV14 and TRBJ1-3; 7 bases agree with TRBD1. V was pared by 3 bases and J by 0 bases, with 8 bases of the junction left unmatched. This CDR3 contains 17 residues. The germline gives CDR1 SGHDN, CDR2 FVKESK. The CDR3 reads CASSHRFTGASGNTIYF. Written as DNA, the CDR3 is TGTGCCAGCAGCCATCGCTTCACAGGGGCCTCTGGAAACACCATATATTTT. The full variable domain, in which reference TRBV14 and TRBJ1-3 provide the parts outside the CDR3, is EAGVTQFPSHSVIEKGQTVTLRCDPISGHDNLYWYRRVMGKEIKFLLHFVKESKQDESGMPNNRFLAERTGGTYSTLKVQPAELEDSGVYFCASSHRFTGASGNTIYFGEGSWLTVV.

The CDR3 is CASSFDGDEKLFF. In nucleotides, the CDR3 is TGTGCCAGCAGCTTCGACGGCGATGAAAAACTGTTTTTT. This chain uses TRBV5-5 with TRBJ1-4; D not resolved. The V end was cut by 2 bases, the J end by 6 bases, with 8 bases between. The germline gives CDR1 SGHKS, CDR2 YYEKEE (reference sequence). The CDR3 is 13 residues long.

The chain is built from TRBV6-5 and TRBJ1-1, with D perhaps matching TRBD1 (5 bases). This CDR3 spans 16 amino acids. Germline CDR1 is MNHEY and CDR2 is SVGAGI. V gave up 1 base and J gave up 4 bases, with 16 bases separating them. CDR3: CASSYFTGGMGTEAFF. CDR3 bases: TGTGCCAGCAGTTACTTCACGGGGGGAATGGGCACTGAAGCTTTCTTT.

The chain couples TRBV19 to TRBJ1-5; TRBD1 matches 7 bases. CDR1 and CDR2 from the germline V gene are LNHDA and SQIVND (reference sequence). V was pared by 7 bases and J by 3 bases, with 9 bases of the junction left unmatched. The CDR3 spans 15 residues. The chain's CDR3 is CASTFLGTDNQPQHF. CDR3 DNA sequence: TGTGCCAGTACCTTTCTCGGGACAGACAATCAGCCCCAGCATTTT.

This sequence joins TRBV19 and TRBJ2-3; D is possibly TRBD1 or TRBD2 (5 bases each). CDR3 size: 14 residues. Germline V gives CDR1 LNHDA, CDR2 SQIVND (reference sequence). Trimming cost V 7 bases and J 0 bases, with 11 bases left between them. The CDR3 bases are TGTGCCAGTAAGGGGCGGGTAAGCACAGATACGCAGTATTTT. This translates into CASKGRVSTDTQYF.

For the CDR3, the DNA is TGTGCCCGGCTGGGGGTAAGGGACAATGAGCAGTTCTTC. This codes for CARLGVRDNEQFF. V usage is TRBV21-1 and J usage is TRBJ2-1. TRBV21-1 is a documented pseudogene. The CDR3 consists of 13 residues.

Comments on this clone: The same CDR3 also results from other DNA sequences found in this sample. The rearrangement uses TRBV6-5 and TRBJ1-6, with D unclear. Germline V gives CDR1 MNHEY, CDR2 SVGAGI. The CDR3 runs 14 residues. V was pared by 6 bases and J by 7 bases, with 13 bases between. CDR3 DNA: TGTGCCAGCAGCCGTAGCAGCACCAATTCACCCCTCCACTTT. Amino acids: CASSRSSTNSPLHF.

The V and J genes are TRBV2 and TRBJ1-2, with TRBD1 as a possible D gene (6 bases). The germline CDR1 and CDR2 sequences are SNHLY and FYNNEI. V lost 5 bases and J 6 bases, leaving 10 bases between the germline ends. CDR3 length equals 12 residues. The CDR3 DNA is TGTGCCAGCAGTACCAACAGGGATGGCTACACCTTC. This translates into CASSTNRDGYTF.